This T cell receptor beta chain is from a study of T cell clones after liver transplantation. The repertoire was sequenced with immunoSEQ multiplex PCR; TCRdb's copy has only in-frame clones and lacks some. The sample shows some 110,000 clones, 90% of them seen only once. The sequence derives from a human patient who received a liver transplant. Part of the T cell pool may stem from the graft donor. This material consisted of CD4+ T cells from blood, taken 12 months after liver transplant.

CDR3 in DNA: TGTGCCAGCAGTTTAGTCTCCGGGAGGGCCCACGACAATGAGCAGTTCTTC. Translated: CASSLVSGRAHDNEQFF. The chain links TRBV27 to TRBJ2-1; 8 bases align to TRBD2. This CDR3 comprises 17 residues. Germline CDR1 reads MNHEY; CDR2 reads SMNVEV (reference sequence). V lost 2 bases to trimming and J lost 5 bases; unmatched junction nucleotides: 11.